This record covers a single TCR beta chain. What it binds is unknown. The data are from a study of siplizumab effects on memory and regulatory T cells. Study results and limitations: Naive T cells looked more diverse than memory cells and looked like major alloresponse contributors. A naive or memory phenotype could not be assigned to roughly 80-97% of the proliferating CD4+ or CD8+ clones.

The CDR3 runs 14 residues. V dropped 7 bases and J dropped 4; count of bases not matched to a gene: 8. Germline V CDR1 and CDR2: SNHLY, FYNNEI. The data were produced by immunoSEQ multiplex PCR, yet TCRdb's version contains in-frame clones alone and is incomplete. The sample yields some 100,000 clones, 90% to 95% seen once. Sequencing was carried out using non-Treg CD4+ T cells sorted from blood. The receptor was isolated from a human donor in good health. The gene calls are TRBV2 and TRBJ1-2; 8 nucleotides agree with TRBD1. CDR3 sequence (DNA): TGTGCCAGCACCCTGACAGGGGTAAGCTATGGCTACACCTTC. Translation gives CASTLTGVSYGYTF.